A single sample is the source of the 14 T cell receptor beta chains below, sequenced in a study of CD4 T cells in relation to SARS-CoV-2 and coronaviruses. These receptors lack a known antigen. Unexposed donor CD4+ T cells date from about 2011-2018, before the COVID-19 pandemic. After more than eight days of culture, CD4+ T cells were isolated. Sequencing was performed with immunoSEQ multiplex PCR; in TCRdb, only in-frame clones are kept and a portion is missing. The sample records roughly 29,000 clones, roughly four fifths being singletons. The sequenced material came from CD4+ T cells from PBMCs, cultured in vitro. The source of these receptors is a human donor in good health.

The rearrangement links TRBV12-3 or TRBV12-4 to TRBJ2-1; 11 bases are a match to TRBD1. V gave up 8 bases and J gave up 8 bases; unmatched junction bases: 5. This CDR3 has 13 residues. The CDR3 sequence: CASAGQGAHEQFF. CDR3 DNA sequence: TGTGCCAGCGCCGGACAGGGGGCGCATGAGCAGTTCTTC.

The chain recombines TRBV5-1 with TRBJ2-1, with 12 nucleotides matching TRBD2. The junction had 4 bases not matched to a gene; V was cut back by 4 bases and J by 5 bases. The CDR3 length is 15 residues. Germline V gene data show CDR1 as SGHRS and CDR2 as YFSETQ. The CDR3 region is CASSRGLAGHNEQFF. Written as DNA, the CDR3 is TGCGCCAGCAGCCGGGGACTAGCGGGCCACAATGAGCAGTTCTTC.

The chain's CDR3 is CASSATSDAWNQPQHF. The CDR3 bases are TGTGCCAGCAGTGCCACCTCCGACGCATGGAATCAGCCCCAGCATTTT. This chain connects TRBV6-1 to TRBJ1-5; no clear D. Germline V gives CDR1 MNHNS, CDR2 SASEGT. V was trimmed by 4 bases and J by 4 bases, leaving 17 bases between them. This CDR3 region has 16 residues.

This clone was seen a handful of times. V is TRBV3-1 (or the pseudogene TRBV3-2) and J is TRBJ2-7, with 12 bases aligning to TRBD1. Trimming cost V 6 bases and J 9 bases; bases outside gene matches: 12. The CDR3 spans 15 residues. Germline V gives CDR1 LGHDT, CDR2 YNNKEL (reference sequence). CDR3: CASRREGTGGLRQYF. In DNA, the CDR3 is TGTGCCAGCAGGCGCGAGGGGACAGGGGGCTTACGGCAGTACTTC.

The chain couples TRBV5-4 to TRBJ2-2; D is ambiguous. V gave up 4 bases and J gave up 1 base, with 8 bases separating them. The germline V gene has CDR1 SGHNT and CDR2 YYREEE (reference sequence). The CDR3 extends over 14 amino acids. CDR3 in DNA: TGTGCCAGCAGCCCTCCAGAGAACACCGGGGAGCTGTTTTTT. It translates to CASSPPENTGELFF.

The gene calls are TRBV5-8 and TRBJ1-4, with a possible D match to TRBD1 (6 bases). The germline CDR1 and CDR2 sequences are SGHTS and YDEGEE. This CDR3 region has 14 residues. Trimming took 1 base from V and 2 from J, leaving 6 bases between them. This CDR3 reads CASSLRGTNEKLFF. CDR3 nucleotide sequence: TGTGCCAGCAGCTTGAGGGGGACTAATGAAAAACTGTTTTTT.

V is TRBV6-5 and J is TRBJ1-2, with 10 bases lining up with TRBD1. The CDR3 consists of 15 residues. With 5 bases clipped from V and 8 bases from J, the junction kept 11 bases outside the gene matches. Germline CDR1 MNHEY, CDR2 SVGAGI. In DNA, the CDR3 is TGTGCCAGCAGTACGAATACCGGGACAGGGGTAGGCTACACCTTC. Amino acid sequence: CASSTNTGTGVGYTF.

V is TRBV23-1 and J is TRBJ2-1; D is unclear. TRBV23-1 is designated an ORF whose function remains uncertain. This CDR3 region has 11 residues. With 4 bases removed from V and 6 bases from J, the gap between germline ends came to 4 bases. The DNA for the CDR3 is TGCGCCAGCAGTCCGGCCAATGAGCAGTTCTTC. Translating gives CASSPANEQFF.

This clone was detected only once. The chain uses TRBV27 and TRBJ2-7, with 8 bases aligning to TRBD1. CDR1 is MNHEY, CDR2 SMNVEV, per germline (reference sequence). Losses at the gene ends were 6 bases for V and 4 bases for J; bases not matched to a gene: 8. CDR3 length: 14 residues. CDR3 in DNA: TGTGCCAGCAGGAACCTGGGACAGGAGTACGAGCAGTACTTC. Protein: CASRNLGQEYEQYF.

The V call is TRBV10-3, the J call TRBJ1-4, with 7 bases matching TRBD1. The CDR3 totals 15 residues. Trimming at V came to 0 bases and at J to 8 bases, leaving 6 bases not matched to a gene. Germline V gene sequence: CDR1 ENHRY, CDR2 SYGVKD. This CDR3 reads CAISESEGAREKLFF. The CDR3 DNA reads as TGTGCCATCAGTGAGTCTGAGGGGGCTAGAGAAAAACTGTTTTTT.

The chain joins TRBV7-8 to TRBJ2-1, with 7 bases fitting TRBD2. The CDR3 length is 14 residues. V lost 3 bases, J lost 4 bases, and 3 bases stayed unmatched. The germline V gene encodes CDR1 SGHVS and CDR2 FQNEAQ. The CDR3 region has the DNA TGTGCCAGCAGCTTGCGGGGGAGGTACAATGAGCAGTTCTTC. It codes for CASSLRGRYNEQFF.

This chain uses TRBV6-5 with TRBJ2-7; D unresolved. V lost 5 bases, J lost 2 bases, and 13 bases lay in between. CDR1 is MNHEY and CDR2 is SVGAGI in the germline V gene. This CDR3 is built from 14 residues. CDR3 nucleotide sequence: TGTGCCAGCAGTACCGACCGCTACGCCTACGAGCAGTACTTC. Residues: CASSTDRYAYEQYF.

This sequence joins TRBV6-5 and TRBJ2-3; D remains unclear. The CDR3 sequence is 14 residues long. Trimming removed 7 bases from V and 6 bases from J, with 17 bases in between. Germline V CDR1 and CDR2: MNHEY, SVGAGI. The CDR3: CASMRSILRDTQYF. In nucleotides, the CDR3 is TGTGCCAGCATGAGGTCGATCCTGCGGGATACGCAGTATTTT.

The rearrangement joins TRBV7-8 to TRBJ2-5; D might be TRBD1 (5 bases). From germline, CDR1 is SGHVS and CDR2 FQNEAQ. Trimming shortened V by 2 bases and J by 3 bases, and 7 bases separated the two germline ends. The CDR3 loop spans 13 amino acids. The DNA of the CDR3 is TGTGCCAGCAGCTTAAGCAGGGAAGAGACCCAGTACTTC. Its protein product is CASSLSREETQYF.